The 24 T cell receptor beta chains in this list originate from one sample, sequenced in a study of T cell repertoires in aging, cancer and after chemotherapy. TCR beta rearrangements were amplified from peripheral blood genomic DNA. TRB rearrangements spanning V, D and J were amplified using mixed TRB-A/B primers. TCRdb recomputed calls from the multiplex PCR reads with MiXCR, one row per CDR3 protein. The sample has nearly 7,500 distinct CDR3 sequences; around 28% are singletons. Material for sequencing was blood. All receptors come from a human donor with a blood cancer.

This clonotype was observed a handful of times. The CDR3, as DNA: TGTGCCAGCAGCCACAGGGACATCCCAGATACGCAGTATTTT. Its protein product is CASSHRDIPDTQYF. V is TRBV7-9 and J is TRBJ2-3; perhaps TRBD1 as D (6 bases). Germline values: CDR1 SEHNR, CDR2 FQNEAQ (reference sequence). The CDR3 runs to 14 residues. V was cut by 5 bases and J by 4 bases, with 13 bases left in between.

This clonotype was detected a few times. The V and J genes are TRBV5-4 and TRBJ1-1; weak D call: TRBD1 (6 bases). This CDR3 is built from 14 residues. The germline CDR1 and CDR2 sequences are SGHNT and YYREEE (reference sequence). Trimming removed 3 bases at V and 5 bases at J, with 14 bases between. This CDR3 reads CASSSRGRGTEAFF. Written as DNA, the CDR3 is TGTGCCAGCAGCTCCCGGGGGCGGGGTACTGAAGCTTTCTTT.

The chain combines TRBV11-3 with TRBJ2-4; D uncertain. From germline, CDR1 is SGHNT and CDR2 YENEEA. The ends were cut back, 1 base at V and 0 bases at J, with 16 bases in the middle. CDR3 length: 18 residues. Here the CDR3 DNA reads TGTGCCAGCAGCTTAGCCCCTATGAAGATACTAGCCAAAAACATTCAGTACTTC. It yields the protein CASSLAPMKILAKNIQYF. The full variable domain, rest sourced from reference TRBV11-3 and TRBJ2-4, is EAGVVQSPRYKIIEKKQPVAFWCNPISGHNTLYWYLQNLGQGPELLIRYENEEAVDDSQLPKDRFSAERLKGVDSTLKIQPAELGDSAVYLCASSLAPMKILAKNIQYFGAGTRLSVL.

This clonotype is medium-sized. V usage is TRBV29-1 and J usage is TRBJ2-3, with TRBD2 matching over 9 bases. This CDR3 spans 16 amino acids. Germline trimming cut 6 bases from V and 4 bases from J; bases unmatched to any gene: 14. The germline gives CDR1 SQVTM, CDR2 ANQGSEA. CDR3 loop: CSVDLGAGGPADTQYF. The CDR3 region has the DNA TGCAGCGTCGATTTGGGGGCGGGGGGGCCTGCAGATACGCAGTATTTT.

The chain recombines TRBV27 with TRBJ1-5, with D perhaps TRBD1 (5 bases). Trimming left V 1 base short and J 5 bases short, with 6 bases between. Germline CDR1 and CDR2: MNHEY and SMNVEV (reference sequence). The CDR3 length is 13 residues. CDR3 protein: CASSLWGDQPQHF. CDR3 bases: TGTGCCAGCAGTTTATGGGGGGATCAGCCCCAGCATTTT.

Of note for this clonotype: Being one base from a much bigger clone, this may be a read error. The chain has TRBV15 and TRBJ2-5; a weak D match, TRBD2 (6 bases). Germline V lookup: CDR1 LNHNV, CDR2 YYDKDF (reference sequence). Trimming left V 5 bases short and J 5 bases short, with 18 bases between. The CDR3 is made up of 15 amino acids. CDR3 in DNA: TGTGCCACCAGCGAGGACTACCCGAGAGGGGAGACCCAGTACTTC. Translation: CATSEDYPRGETQYF.

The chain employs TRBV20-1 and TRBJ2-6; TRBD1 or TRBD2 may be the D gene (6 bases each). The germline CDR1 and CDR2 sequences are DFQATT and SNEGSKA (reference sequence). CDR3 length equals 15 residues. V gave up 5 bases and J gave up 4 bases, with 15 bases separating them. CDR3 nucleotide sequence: TGCAGTGCTCCAAACAGGGAGGAAGGGGCCAACGTCCTGACTTTC. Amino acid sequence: CSAPNREEGANVLTF.

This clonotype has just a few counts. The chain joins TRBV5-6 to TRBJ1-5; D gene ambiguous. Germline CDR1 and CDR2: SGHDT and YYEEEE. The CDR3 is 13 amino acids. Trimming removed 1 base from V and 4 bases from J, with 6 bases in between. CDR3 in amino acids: CASSLRENQPQHF. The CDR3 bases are TGTGCCAGCAGCTTGAGGGAGAATCAGCCCCAGCATTTT.

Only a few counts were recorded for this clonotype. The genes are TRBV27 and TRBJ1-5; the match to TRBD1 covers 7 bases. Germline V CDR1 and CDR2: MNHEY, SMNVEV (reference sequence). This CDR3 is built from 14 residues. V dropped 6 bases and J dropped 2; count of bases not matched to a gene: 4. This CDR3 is CASSPGQRNQPQHF. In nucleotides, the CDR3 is TGTGCCAGCAGCCCGGGACAGCGCAATCAGCCCCAGCATTTT.

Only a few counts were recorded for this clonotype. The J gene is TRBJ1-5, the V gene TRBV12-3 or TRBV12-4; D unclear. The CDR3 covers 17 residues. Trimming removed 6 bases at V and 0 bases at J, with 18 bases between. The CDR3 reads CASSPWSGGFSNQPQHF. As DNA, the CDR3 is TGTGCCAGCAGCCCCTGGAGTGGTGGGTTTAGCAATCAGCCCCAGCATTTT.

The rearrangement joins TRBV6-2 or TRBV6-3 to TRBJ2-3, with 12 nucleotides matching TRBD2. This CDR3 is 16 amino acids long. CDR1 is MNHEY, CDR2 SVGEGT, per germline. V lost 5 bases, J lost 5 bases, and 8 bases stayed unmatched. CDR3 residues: CASSLAGGRGQDTQYF. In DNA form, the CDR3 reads TGTGCCAGCAGTCTAGCGGGGGGGCGTGGACAAGATACGCAGTATTTT.

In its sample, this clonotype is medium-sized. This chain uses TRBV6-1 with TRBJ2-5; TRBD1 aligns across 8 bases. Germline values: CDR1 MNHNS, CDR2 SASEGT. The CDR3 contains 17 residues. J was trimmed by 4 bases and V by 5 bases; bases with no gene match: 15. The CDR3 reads CASSPVPDRDRRETQYF. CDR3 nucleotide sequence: TGTGCCAGCAGTCCTGTTCCGGACAGGGACAGGCGAGAGACCCAGTACTTC.

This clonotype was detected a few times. CDR3 DNA: TGTGCCAGCAGTTACTCGATGCAGGCAGGGGTCACAGTGACAGATACGCAGTATTTT. Translated, it gives CASSYSMQAGVTVTDTQYF. The V gene is TRBV6-2 or TRBV6-3, the J gene TRBJ2-3, with D possibly TRBD1 on 6 matching bases. The CDR3 is 19 amino acids. Trimming took 0 bases from V and 3 from J, leaving 22 bases between them. Germline V lookup: CDR1 MNHEY, CDR2 SVGEGT.

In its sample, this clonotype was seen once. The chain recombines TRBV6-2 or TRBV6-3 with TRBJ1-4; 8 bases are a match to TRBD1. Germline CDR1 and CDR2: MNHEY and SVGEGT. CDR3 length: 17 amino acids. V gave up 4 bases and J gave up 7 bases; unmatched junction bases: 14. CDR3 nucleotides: TGTGCCAGCAGTTCCGTCTACCTAACAGGGGGAACTGAAAAACTGTTTTTT. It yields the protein CASSSVYLTGGTEKLFF.

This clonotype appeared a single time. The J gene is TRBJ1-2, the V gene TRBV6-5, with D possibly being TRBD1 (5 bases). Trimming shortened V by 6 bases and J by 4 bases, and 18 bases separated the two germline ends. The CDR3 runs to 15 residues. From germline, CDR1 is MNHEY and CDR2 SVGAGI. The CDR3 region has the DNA TGTGCCAGCAGCTCGACCGCCGCAGGGACCTATGGCTACACCTTC. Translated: CASSSTAAGTYGYTF.

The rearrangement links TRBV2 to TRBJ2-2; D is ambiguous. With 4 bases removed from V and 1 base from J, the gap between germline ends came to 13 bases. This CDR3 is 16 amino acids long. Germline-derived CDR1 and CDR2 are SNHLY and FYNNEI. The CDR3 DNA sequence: TGTGCCAGCAGTGTAGGATCAGTTGGGAACACCGGGGAGCTGTTTTTT. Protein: CASSVGSVGNTGELFF.

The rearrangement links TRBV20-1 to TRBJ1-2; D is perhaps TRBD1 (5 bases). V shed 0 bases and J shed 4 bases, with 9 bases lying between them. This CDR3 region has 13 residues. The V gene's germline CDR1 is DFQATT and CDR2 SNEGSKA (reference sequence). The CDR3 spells CSARDLGGYGYTF. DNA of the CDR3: TGCAGTGCTAGAGATCTGGGGGGCTATGGCTACACCTTC.

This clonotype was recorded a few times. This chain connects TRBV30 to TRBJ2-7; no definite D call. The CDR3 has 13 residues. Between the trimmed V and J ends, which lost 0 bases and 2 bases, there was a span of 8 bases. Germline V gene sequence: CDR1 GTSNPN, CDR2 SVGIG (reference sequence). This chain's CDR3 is CAWSVRFPYEQYF. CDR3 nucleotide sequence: TGTGCCTGGAGTGTAAGATTCCCCTACGAGCAGTACTTC. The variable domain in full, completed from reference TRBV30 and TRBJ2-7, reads SQTIHQWPATLVQPVGSPLSLECTVEGTSNPNLYWYRQAAGRGLQLLFYSVGIGQISSEVPQNLSASRPQDRQFILSSKKLLLSDSGFYLCAWSVRFPYEQYFGPGTRLTVT.

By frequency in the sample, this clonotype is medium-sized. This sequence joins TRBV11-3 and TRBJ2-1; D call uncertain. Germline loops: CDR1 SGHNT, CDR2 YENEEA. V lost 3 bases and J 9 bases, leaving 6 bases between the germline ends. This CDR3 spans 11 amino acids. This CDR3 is CASSFYGEQFF. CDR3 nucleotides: TGTGCCAGCAGCTTTTACGGTGAGCAGTTCTTC.

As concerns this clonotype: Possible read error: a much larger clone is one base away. CDR3 sequence (DNA): TGTGCCAGACGACTAGCGGGGGGCAATGAGCAGTTCTTC. This translates into CARRLAGGNEQFF. This chain links TRBV6-5 with TRBJ2-1, with 13 bases that match TRBD2. The trim removed 9 bases at V and 6 bases at J, leaving 2 bases unmatched. This CDR3 has 13 residues. Germline V gene data show CDR1 as MNHEY and CDR2 as SVGAGI.

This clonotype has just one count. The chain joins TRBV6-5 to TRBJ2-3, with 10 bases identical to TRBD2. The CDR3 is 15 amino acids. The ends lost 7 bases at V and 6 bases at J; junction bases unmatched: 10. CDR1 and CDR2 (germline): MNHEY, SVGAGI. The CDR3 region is CASTPRAGGPDTQYF. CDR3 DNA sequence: TGTGCCAGCACTCCACGAGCGGGGGGGCCTGATACGCAGTATTTT.

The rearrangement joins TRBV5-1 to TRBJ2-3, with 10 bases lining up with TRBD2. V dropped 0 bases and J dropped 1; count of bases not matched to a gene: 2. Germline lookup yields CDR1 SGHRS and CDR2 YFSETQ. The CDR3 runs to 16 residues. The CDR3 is CASSLELAGRTDTQYF. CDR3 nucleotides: TGCGCCAGCAGCTTGGAACTAGCGGGGCGCACAGATACGCAGTATTTT.

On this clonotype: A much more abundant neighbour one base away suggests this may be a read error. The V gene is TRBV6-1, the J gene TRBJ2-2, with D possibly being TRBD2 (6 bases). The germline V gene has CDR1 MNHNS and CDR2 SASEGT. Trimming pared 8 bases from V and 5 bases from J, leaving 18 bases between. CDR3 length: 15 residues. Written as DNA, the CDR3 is TGTGCCAGCCTGGAGGGGACTGGCGGAACCGGGGAGCTGTTTTTT. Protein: CASLEGTGGTGELFF.

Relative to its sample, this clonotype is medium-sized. CDR3 DNA: TGCAGCGCCGGGGTTCGGGGATTGATAGCCTACGAGCAGTACTTC. As protein: CSAGVRGLIAYEQYF. J is TRBJ2-7 and V is TRBV29-1, with a tentative D call TRBD2 (5 bases). Looked up from germline, CDR1 is SQVTM and CDR2 is ANQGSEA. V lost 7 bases to trimming and J lost 2 bases, with 21 bases between them. The CDR3 has 15 amino acids.